This section outlines one T cell receptor (beta chain) sequence together with its context. Its antigen is unknown. TCRdb keeps only in-frame clones here, not all; method: immunoSEQ multiplex PCR. The sample has roughly 120,000 clones; around 86% are singletons. This sample is part of a study of T cell responses to AZD1222 COVID-19 vaccine. Study outcomes and limitations: Distributed over spike, vaccine-associated CD4 TCRs predominated at 160-218 and 743-854.

The CDR3 runs 14 residues. V lost 7 bases, J lost 8 bases, and 10 bases stayed unmatched. The V gene's germline CDR1 is MDHEN and CDR2 SYDVKM. The sequence derives from an adult in good health. The input for sequencing was peripheral blood, taken on day 0 of AZD1222 vaccination. V is TRBV28 and J is TRBJ1-3; the match to TRBD1 covers 8 bases. The DNA for the CDR3 is TGTGCCAGCACCCCGGGACAGGCTCGGGACACCATATATTTT. It encodes CASTPGQARDTIYF.